This T cell receptor (beta chain) was observed in a study of T-cell memory formation after mild COVID-19. Study overall: The TCR clusters were mostly specific to one donor. Study-level results: Later expanders leaned CD4+, whereas day 15 to 85 contracting clones were balanced CD4/CD8. Second-wave clones that peaked on day 37 lacked confirmed SARS-CoV-2 specificity.

This clonotype was seen ten or more times. Its antigen is as yet unknown. The CDR3 runs to 14 residues. Looked up from germline, CDR1 is SEHNR and CDR2 is FQNEAQ (reference sequence). V was pared by 5 bases and J by 4 bases, with 4 bases of the junction left unmatched. The authors produced TCR alpha and TCR beta cDNA libraries with sample barcodes and UMIs by 5'RACE using constant-segment primers. TCRdb re-called the 5' RACE reads through MiXCR, storing one row per CDR3 protein. Among 550,000 to 700,000 distinct CDR3 sequences listed, about a sixth were seen once. This receptor was taken from an adult woman who had mild COVID-19 (a few samples of this study predate the infection). Cell type and time point are not known. The specimen was PBMCs or a T cell subset sorted from them (not recorded which). V is TRBV7-9 and J is TRBJ2-1, with 8 bases identical to TRBD2. The DNA of the CDR3 is TGTGCCAGCAGCCCCACGGGGGGGTACAATGAGCAGTTCTTC. The encoded protein is CASSPTGGYNEQFF.